This TCR beta chain emerged from a study of OX40 agonist ivuxolimab in advanced cancers. Overall study results and limits: Dosing at 0.1 to 3.0 mg/kg was accompanied by clonal expansion of CD4+ and CD8+ blood T cells by week 6. Expanded clones were, on average, more numerous among CD8+ T cells than CD4+.

Points on this clone: Its antigen is still unknown.

Only in-frame clones appear in the TCRdb table, and some are missing; sequencing was by immunoSEQ multiplex PCR. Among 45,000 to 55,000 clones listed, around 83% were seen once. The V gene's germline CDR1 is SGHVS and CDR2 FQNEAQ. CDR3 length equals 18 residues. Trimming took 8 bases from V and 0 from J; bases not matched to a gene: 14. The chain is built from TRBV7-8 and TRBJ2-1; 9 bases are shared with TRBD2. The TCR originated in an adult with an advanced solid tumor such as melanoma, head and neck, liver or kidney cancer. Sequencing was performed on CD4+ or CD8+ T cells sorted from blood, taken in a trial of the OX40 agonist ivuxolimab. The CDR3 sequence: CASRPLLAGGSSYNEQFF. DNA for the CDR3: TGTGCCAGCCGGCCCCTACTAGCGGGTGGGAGCTCCTACAATGAGCAGTTCTTC.